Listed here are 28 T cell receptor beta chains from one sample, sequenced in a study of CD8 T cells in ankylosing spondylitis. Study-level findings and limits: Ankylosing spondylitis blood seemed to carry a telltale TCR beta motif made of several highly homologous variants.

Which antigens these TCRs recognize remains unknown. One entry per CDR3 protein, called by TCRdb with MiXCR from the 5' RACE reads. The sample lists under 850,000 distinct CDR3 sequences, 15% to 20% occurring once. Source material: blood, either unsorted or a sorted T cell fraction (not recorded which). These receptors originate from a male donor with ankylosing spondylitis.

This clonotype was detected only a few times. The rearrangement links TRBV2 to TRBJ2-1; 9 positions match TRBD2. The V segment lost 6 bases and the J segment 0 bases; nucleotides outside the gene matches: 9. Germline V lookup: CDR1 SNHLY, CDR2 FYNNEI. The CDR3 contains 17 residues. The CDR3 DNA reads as TGTGCCAGCAGCAAGACTAGCGGACTCCTCTCCTACAATGAGCAGTTCTTC. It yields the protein CASSKTSGLLSYNEQFF.

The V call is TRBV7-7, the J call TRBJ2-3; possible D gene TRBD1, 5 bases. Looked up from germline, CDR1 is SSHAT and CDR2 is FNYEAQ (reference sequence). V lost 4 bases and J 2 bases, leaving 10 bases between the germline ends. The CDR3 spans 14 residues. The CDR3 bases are TGTGCCAGCAGCTCAGGGAAGTTCACAGATACGCAGTATTTT. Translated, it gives CASSSGKFTDTQYF.

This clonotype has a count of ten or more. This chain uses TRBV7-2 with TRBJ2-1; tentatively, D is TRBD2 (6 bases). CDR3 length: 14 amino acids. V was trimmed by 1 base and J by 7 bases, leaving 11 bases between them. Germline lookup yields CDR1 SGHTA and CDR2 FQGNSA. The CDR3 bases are TGTGCCAGCAGCTTAGGCCGACTAGGAAATGAGCAGTTCTTC. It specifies CASSLGRLGNEQFF.

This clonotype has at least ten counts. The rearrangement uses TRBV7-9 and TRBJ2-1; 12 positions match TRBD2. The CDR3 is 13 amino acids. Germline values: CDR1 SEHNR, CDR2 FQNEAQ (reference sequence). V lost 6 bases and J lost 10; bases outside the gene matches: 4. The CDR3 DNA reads TGTGCCAGCAGACGGACTAGCGGGGTCGAGCAGTTCTTC. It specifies CASRRTSGVEQFF. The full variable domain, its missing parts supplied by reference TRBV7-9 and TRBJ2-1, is DTGVSQNPRHKITKRGQNVTFRCDPISEHNRLYWYRQTLGQGPEFLTYFQNEAQLEKSRLLSDRFSAERPKGSFSTLEIQRTEQGDSAMYLCASRRTSGVEQFFGPGTRLTVL.

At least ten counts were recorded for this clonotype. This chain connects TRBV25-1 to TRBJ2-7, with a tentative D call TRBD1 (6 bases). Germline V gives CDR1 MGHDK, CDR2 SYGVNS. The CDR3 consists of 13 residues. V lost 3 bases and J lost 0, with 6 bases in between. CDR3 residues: CASSEDSSYEQYF. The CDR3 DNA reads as TGTGCCAGCAGTGAGGACAGCTCCTACGAGCAGTACTTC.

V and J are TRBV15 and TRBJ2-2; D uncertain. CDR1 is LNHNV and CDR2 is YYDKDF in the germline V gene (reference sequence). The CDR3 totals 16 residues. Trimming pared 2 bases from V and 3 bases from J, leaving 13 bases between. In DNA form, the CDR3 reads TGTGCCACCAGCAGATCTACAGCTACCTACACCGGGGAGCTGTTTTTT. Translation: CATSRSTATYTGELFF.

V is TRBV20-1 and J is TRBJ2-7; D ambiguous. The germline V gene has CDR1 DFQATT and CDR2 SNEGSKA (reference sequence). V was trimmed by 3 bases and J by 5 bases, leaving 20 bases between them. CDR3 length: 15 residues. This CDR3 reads CSARLLGRTWDEQYF. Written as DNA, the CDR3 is TGCAGTGCTAGGCTCCTGGGTCGCACCTGGGACGAGCAGTACTTC.

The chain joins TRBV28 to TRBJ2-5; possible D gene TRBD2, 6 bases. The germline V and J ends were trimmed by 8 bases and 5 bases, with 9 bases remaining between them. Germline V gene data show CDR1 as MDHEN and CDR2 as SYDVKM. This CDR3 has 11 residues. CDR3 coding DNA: TGTGCCAGCGAGGGGAGGGAGACCCAGTACTTC. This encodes CASEGRETQYF.

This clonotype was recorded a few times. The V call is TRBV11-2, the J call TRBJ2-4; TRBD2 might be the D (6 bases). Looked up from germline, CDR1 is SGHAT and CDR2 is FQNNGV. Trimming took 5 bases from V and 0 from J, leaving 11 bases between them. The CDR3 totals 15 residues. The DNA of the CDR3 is TGTGCCAGCAGCCGGGGGAGCGTAGCCAAAAACATTCAGTACTTC. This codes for CASSRGSVAKNIQYF.

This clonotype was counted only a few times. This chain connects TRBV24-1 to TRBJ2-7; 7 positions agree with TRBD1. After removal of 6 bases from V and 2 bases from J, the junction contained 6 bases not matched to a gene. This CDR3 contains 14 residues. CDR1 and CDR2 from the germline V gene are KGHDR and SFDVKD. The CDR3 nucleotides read TGTGCCACCAGTCGCGTCAGGGGGACCTACGAGCAGTACTTC. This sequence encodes CATSRVRGTYEQYF.

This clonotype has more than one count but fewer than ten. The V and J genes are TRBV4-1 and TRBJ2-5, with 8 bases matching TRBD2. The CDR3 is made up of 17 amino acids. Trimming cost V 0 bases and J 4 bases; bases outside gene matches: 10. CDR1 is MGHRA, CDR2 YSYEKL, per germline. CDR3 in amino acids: CASSQEDGGAGGETQYF. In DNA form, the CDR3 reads TGCGCCAGCAGCCAAGAGGACGGGGGGGCGGGGGGAGAGACCCAGTACTTC.

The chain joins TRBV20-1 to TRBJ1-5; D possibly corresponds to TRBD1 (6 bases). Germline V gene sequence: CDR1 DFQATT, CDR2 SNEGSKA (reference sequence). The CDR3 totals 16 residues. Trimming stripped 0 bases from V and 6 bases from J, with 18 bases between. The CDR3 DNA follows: TGCAGTGCTAGAGACCCCGCTGCAGGGGCAAGTCAGCCCCAGCATTTT. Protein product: CSARDPAAGASQPQHF.

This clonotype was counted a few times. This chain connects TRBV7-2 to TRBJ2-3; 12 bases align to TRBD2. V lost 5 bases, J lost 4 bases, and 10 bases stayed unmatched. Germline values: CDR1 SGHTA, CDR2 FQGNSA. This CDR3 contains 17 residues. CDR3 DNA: TGTGCCAGCAGCCCGCGGACTAGCGGGATCAGCGCAGATACGCAGTATTTT. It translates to CASSPRTSGISADTQYF.

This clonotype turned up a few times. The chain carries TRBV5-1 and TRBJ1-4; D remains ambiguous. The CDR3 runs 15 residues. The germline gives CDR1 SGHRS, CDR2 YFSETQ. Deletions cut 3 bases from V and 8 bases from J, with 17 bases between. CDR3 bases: TGCGCCAGCAGCTGGACCCCCGGGGTGGAAGAAAAACTGTTTTTT. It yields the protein CASSWTPGVEEKLFF.

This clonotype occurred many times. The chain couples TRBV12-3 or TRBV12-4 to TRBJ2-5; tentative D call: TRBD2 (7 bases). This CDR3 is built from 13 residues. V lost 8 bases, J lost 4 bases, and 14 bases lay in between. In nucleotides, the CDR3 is TGTGCCAGCCACGAGGCGGGGGCAGAGACCCAGTACTTC. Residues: CASHEAGAETQYF.

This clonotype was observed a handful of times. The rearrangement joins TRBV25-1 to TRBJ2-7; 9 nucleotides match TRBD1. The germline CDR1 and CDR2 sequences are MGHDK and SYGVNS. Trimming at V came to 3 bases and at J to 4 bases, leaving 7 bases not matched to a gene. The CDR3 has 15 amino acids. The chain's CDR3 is CASSDPGTGTYEQYF. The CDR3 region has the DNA TGTGCCAGCAGTGACCCCGGGACAGGGACATACGAGCAGTACTTC.

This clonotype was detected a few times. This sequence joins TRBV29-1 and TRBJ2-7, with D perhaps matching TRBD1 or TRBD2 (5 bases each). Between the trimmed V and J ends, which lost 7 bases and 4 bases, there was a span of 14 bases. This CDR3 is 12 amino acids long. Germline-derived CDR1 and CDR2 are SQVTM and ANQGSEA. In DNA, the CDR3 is TGCAGCGCCCGGGACGGGTTTTACGAGCAGTACTTC. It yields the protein CSARDGFYEQYF.

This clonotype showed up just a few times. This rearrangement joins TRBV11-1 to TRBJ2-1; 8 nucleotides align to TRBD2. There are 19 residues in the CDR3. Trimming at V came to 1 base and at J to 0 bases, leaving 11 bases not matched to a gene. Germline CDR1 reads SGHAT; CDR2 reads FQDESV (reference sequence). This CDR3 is CASSLEVGAGGPSYNEQFF. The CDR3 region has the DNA TGTGCCAGCAGCTTAGAAGTAGGGGCGGGGGGCCCCTCCTACAATGAGCAGTTCTTC.

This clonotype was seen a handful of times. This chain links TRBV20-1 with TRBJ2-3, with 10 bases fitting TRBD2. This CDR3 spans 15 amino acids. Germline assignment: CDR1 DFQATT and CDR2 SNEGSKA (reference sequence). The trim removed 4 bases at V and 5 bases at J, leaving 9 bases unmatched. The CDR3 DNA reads TGCAGTGCTATAATATCTAGCGGGAGAAAAGATACGCAGTATTTT. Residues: CSAIISSGRKDTQYF.

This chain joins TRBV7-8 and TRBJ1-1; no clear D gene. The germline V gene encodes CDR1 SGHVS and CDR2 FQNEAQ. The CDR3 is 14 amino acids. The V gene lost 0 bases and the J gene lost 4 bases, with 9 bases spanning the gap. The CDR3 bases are TGTGCCAGCAGCTTAGCGGGATGGCTCACTGAAGCTTTCTTT. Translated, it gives CASSLAGWLTEAFF.

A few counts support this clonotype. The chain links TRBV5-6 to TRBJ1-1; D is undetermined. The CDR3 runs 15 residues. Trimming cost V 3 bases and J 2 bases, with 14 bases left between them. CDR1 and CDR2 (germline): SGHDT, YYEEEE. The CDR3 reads CASSSPGLINTEAFF. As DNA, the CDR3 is TGTGCCAGCAGCTCGCCTGGACTGATCAACACTGAAGCTTTCTTT.

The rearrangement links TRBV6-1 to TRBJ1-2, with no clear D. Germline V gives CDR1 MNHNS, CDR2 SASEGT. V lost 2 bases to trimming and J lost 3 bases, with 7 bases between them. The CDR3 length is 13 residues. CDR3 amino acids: CASSETAHYGYTF. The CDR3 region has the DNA TGTGCCAGCAGTGAAACAGCTCACTATGGCTACACCTTC.

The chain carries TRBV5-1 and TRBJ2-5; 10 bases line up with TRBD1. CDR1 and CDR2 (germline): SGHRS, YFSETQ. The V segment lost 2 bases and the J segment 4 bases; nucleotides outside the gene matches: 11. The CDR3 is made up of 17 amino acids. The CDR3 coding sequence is TGCGCCAGCAGCTTCGGCCGGAGGGACAGGGGAGGAGAGACCCAGTACTTC. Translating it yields CASSFGRRDRGGETQYF.

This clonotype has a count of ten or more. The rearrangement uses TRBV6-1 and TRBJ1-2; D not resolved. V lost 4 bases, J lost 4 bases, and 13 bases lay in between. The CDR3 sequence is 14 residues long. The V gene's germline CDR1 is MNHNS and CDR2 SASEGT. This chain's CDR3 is CASSVADETYGYTF. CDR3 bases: TGTGCCAGCAGTGTTGCGGACGAGACCTATGGCTACACCTTC.

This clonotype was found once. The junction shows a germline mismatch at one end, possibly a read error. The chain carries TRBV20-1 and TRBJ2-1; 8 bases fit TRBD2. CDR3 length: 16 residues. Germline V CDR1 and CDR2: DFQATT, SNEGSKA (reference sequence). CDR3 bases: TGCAGTGCTAGAGGGGCTAGCGGGCCCTCCTACAATGAGCAGCTCTTC. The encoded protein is CSARGASGPSYNEQLF.

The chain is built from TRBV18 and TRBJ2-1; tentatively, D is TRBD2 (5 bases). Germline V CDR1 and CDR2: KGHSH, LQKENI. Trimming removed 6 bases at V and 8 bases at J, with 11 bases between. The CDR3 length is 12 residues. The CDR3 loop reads CASSPQRDEQFF. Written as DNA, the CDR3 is TGTGCCAGCTCCCCTCAGAGGGATGAGCAGTTCTTC. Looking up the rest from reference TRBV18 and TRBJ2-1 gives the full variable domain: NAGVMQNPRHLVRRRGQEARLRCSPMKGHSHVYWYRQLPEEGLKFMVYLQKENIIDESGMPKERFSAEFPKEGPSILRIQQVVRGDSAAYFCASSPQRDEQFFGPGTRLTVL.

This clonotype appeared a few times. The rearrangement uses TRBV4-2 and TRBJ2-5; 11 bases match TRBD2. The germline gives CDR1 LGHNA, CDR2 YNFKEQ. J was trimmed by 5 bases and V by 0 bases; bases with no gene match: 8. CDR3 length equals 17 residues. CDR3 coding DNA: TGTGCCAGCAGCCAAGATCCGGCTAGCGGGGGGAGGGAGACCCAGTACTTC. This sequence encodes CASSQDPASGGRETQYF.

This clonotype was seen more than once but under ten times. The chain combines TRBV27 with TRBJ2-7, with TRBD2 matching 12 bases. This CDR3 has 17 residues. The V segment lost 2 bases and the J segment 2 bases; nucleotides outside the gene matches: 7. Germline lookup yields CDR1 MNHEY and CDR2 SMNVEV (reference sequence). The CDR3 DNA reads TGTGCCAGCAGTTTAAGGGGCCTAGCGGGAGGGGCCTACGAGCAGTACTTC. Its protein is CASSLRGLAGGAYEQYF.